This T cell receptor beta chain emerged from a study of blood T cell repertoires in COVID-19. Study as a whole: Acute and convalescent COVID-19 samples came from the United States, Italy and Spain. T cells, B-cell-depleted T cells, or PBMCs provided the cDNA or gDNA that served as material.

In the original workflow: Reference gene primer amplification gave nucleated cell count estimates. The method was immunoSEQ multiplex PCR; TCRdb's version includes in-frame clones alone and lacks a portion of them. Clonal size and the V and J genes are those of that table, whereas D and trimming came from the DNA. The sample shows a few hundred thousand clones, around 87% of them seen only once. V was pared by 5 bases and J by 1 base, with 2 bases between. This CDR3 comprises 11 residues. Germline V CDR1 and CDR2: SNHLY, FYNNEI. V is TRBV2 and J is TRBJ1-2, with D unresolved. The sequencing sample was made of peripheral blood. The receptor was isolated from a woman aged 45-59 years who had recovered from COVID-19. CDR3 amino acids: CASSLNYGYTF. The CDR3 region has the DNA TGTGCCAGCAGTCTTAACTATGGCTACACCTTC.